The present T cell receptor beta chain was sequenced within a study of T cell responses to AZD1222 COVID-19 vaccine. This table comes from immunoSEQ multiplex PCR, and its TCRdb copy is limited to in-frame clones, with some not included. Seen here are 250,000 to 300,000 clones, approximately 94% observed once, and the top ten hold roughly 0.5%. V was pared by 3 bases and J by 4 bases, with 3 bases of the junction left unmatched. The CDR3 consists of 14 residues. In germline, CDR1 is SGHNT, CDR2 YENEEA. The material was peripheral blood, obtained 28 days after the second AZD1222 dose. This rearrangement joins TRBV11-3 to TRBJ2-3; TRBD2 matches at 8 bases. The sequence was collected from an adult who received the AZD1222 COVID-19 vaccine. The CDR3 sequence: CASSLGLESDTQYF. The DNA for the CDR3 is TGTGCCAGCAGCTTGGGACTAGAGTCAGATACGCAGTATTTT. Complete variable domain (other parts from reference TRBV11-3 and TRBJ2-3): EAGVVQSPRYKIIEKKQPVAFWCNPISGHNTLYWYLQNLGQGPELLIRYENEEAVDDSQLPKDRFSAERLKGVDSTLKIQPAELGDSAVYLCASSLGLESDTQYFGPGTRLTVL.